The 16 T cell receptor beta chains given below trace back to one sample, sequenced in a study of T cell repertoires in cytomegalovirus infection. No antigens are known for them. TCRdb processed the reads anew with MiXCR; each CDR3 protein has one entry. The sample carries approximately 300,000 distinct CDR3 sequences, 20% to 30% recorded once. Sequencing was performed on cultured PBMCs, taken from culture after CMV antigen stimulation. The receptors originated from a human donor in good health (CMV status not recorded). Some clones in this sample may be carry-over from other donors' samples.

The chain is built from TRBV10-3 and TRBJ2-2, with 8 positions matching TRBD2. This CDR3 comprises 18 residues. The V gene's germline CDR1 is ENHRY and CDR2 SYGVKD. After removal of 0 bases from V and 2 bases from J, the junction contained 8 bases not matched to a gene. CDR3 in DNA: TGTGCCATCAGTGAGTCGTCATCGGCGGGAGGAAACACCGGGGAGCTGTTTTTT. Translation: CAISESSSAGGNTGELFF.

In its sample, this clonotype was seen many times. This rearrangement joins TRBV7-2 to TRBJ2-4; 12 bases match TRBD2. Germline loops: CDR1 SGHTA, CDR2 FQGNSA. This CDR3 is 17 amino acids long. The ends lost 1 base at V and 3 bases at J; junction bases unmatched: 4. CDR3 in amino acids: CASSLGLAGVGKNIQYF. The CDR3 DNA reads as TGTGCCAGCAGCTTAGGACTAGCGGGAGTCGGCAAAAACATTCAGTACTTC.

The V call is TRBV6-2 or TRBV6-3, the J call TRBJ1-5, with a weak D call TRBD1 (5 bases). The CDR3 has 12 amino acids. Germline CDR1 MNHEY, CDR2 SVGEGT. V shed 7 bases and J shed 3 bases, with 7 bases lying between them. CDR3 coding DNA: TGTGCCAGCACAGGGAACAATCAGCCCCAGCATTTT. It encodes CASTGNNQPQHF.

This clonotype came up many times. The gene calls are TRBV7-8 and TRBJ2-4; D is perhaps TRBD2 (5 bases). The CDR3 spans 19 residues. V lost 5 bases and J lost 0, with 23 bases in between. The germline gives CDR1 SGHVS, CDR2 FQNEAQ. The CDR3 protein is CASSKRRVIRGLAKNIQYF. The DNA for the CDR3 is TGTGCCAGCAGCAAGCGACGCGTTATTCGAGGGCTAGCCAAAAACATTCAGTACTTC.

V usage is TRBV5-1 and J usage is TRBJ1-4, with 9 positions matching TRBD1. Trimming at V came to 4 bases and at J to 8 bases, leaving 3 bases not matched to a gene. This CDR3 comprises 13 residues. Germline values: CDR1 SGHRS, CDR2 YFSETQ. The CDR3 is CASSVGQGEKLFF. For the CDR3, the DNA is TGCGCCAGCAGCGTAGGACAGGGGGAAAAACTGTTTTTT.

The chain combines TRBV4-1 with TRBJ2-1; TRBD2 agrees at 8 bases. The CDR3 has 16 amino acids. The trim removed 4 bases at V and 6 bases at J, leaving 11 bases unmatched. Germline CDR1 reads MGHRA; CDR2 reads YSYEKL. This chain's CDR3 is CASSPLGLAEVNEQFF. The CDR3 bases are TGCGCCAGCAGCCCCCTTGGACTAGCCGAAGTCAATGAGCAGTTCTTC.

This clonotype was detected a few times. The chain uses TRBV4-1 and TRBJ1-2; D call uncertain. Between the trimmed V and J ends, which lost 2 bases and 4 bases, there was a span of 20 bases. The CDR3 runs to 17 residues. Germline V gene lookup returns CDR1 MGHRA and CDR2 YSYEKL. The CDR3 is CASSQTPRPPDGYGYTF. The CDR3 region has the DNA TGCGCCAGCAGCCAAACACCTCGCCCCCCGGACGGCTATGGCTACACCTTC.

This clonotype was recorded many times. J is TRBJ2-4 and V is TRBV6-1; TRBD2 might be the D (6 bases). V was clipped by 7 bases and J by 7 bases, with 8 bases between them. The CDR3 has 11 residues. In germline, CDR1 is MNHNS, CDR2 SASEGT. CDR3 residues: CASNLANIQYF. The CDR3, as DNA: TGTGCCAGCAATCTAGCGAACATTCAGTACTTC.

This clonotype was seen a handful of times. The V and J genes are TRBV10-3 and TRBJ1-6; D is perhaps TRBD1 (5 bases). With 1 base removed from V and 7 bases from J, the gap between germline ends came to 11 bases. The germline V gene encodes CDR1 ENHRY and CDR2 SYGVKD. The CDR3 is 15 amino acids. The CDR3 is CAISEFVRANSPLHF. The CDR3 region has the DNA TGTGCCATCAGTGAGTTTGTCAGGGCGAATTCACCCCTCCACTTT.

This clonotype turned up a few times. The rearrangement joins TRBV20-1 to TRBJ2-5; 10 bases line up with TRBD1. Germline V gives CDR1 DFQATT, CDR2 SNEGSKA (reference sequence). V shed 1 base, J shed 5 bases, and the junction held 4 bases outside the gene matches. The CDR3 runs to 14 residues. The CDR3, as DNA: TGCAGTGCTAGAGGACAGGGGGCGACGGAGACCCAGTACTTC. It translates to CSARGQGATETQYF.

This clonotype was picked up many times. The chain uses TRBV7-2 and TRBJ2-7; the D gene is possibly TRBD2 (6 bases). Germline V lookup: CDR1 SGHTA, CDR2 FQGNSA. The CDR3 has 13 residues. V was pared by 0 bases and J by 3 bases, with 6 bases between. This CDR3 reads CASSLAGGYEQYF. The CDR3 DNA sequence: TGTGCCAGCAGCTTAGCGGGGGGCTACGAGCAGTACTTC.

This clonotype was found many times. This chain connects TRBV7-2 to TRBJ1-5; tentative D call: TRBD1 (6 bases). The CDR3 is 14 residues long. The germline V gene has CDR1 SGHTA and CDR2 FQGNSA. The germline V and J ends were trimmed by 4 bases and 7 bases, with 14 bases remaining between them. CDR3 sequence reads: CASSSQGLRQPQHF. As DNA, the CDR3 is TGTGCCAGCAGCTCACAGGGCCTGCGACAGCCCCAGCATTTT.

J is TRBJ1-4 and V is TRBV7-2, with a tentative D call TRBD1 (6 bases). The CDR3 runs to 16 residues. CDR1 is SGHTA, CDR2 FQGNSA, per germline. V was pared by 4 bases and J by 8 bases, with 20 bases between. As DNA, the CDR3 is TGTGCCAGCAGCTCAGTGGTCGGGGGGCAGAAGGAAAAACTGTTTTTT. It is translated as CASSSVVGGQKEKLFF.

This clonotype was recorded a few times. The gene calls are TRBV12-3 or TRBV12-4 and TRBJ1-3; D unclear. V gave up 5 bases and J gave up 0 bases, with 11 bases separating them. The CDR3 totals 15 residues. CDR3 in DNA: TGTGCCAGCAGTCTTTTATCTAGCTCTGGAAACACCATATATTTT. It specifies CASSLLSSSGNTIYF.

The V call is TRBV12-5, the J call TRBJ2-3, with a possible D match to TRBD2 (6 bases). This CDR3 has 13 amino acids. The V end was cut by 4 bases, the J end by 4 bases, with 9 bases between. Germline assignment: CDR1 LGHNT and CDR2 FRNRAP. This chain's CDR3 is CASGSAGSDTQYF. As DNA, the CDR3 is TGTGCTAGTGGTTCCGCGGGATCAGATACGCAGTATTTT.

The chain links TRBV19 to TRBJ2-1, with 9 bases lining up with TRBD2. The length of the CDR3 is 17 residues. The germline V gene has CDR1 LNHDA and CDR2 SQIVND (reference sequence). The V segment lost 7 bases and the J segment 2 bases; nucleotides outside the gene matches: 12. As DNA, the CDR3 is TGTGCCAGTAAAAACATAGCGGGAGTTACCCCCTACAATGAGCAGTTCTTC. It yields the protein CASKNIAGVTPYNEQFF.